This TCR beta chain is drawn from a study of blood T cell repertoires in COVID-19. In the study's own analysis: Reference gene primer amplification gave nucleated cell count estimates. Here immunoSEQ multiplex PCR was the method, and the copy in TCRdb shows in-frame clones only, minus some. For V, J and clone size, that table is used; D and trimming come from the DNA. The sample consists of some 180,000 clones, approximately 82% of them appearing once. With 2 bases clipped from V and 4 bases from J, the junction kept 7 bases outside the gene matches. The CDR3 is 15 amino acids. Per the germline V gene, CDR1 is ENHRY and CDR2 is SYGVKD.

Sequenced: peripheral blood. The clonotype originates from a human donor in a cohort sampled during active COVID-19. The J gene is TRBJ1-2, the V gene TRBV10-3, with 7 bases matching TRBD1. In DNA, the CDR3 is TGTGCCATCAGTGAGACCCCGGACAGGACCTATGGCTACACCTTC. Its protein is CAISETPDRTYGYTF.